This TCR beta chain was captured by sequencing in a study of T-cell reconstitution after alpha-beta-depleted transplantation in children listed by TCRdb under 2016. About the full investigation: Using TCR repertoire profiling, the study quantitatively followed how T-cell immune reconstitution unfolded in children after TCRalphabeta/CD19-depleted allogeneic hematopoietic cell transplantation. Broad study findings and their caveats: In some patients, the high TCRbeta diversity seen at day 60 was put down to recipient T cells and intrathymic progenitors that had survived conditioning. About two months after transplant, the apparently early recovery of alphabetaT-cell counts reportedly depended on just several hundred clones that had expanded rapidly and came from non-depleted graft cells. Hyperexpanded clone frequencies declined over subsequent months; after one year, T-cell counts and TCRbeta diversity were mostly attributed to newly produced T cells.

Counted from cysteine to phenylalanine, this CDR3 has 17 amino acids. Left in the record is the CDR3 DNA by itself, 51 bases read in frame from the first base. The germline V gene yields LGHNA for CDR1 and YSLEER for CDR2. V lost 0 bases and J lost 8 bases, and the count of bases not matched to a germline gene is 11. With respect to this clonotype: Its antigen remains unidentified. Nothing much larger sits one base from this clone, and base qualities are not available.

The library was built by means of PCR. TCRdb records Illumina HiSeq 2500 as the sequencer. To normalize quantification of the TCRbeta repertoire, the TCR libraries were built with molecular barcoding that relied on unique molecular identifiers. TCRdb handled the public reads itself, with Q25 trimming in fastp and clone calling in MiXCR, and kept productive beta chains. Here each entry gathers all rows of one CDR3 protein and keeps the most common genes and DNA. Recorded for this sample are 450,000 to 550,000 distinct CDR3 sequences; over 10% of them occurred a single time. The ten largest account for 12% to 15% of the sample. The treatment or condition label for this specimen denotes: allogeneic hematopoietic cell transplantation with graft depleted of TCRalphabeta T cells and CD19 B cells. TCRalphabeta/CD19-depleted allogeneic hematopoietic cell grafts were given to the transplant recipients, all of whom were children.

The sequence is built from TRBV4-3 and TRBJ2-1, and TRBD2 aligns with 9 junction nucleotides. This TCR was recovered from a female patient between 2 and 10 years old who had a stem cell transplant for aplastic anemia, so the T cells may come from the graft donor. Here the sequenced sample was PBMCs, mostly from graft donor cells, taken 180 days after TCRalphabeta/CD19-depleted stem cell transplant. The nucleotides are TGCGCCAGCAGCCAAGATATGGCTAGCGGGATTTCCCATGAGCAGTTCTTC. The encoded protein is CASSQDMASGISHEQFF.